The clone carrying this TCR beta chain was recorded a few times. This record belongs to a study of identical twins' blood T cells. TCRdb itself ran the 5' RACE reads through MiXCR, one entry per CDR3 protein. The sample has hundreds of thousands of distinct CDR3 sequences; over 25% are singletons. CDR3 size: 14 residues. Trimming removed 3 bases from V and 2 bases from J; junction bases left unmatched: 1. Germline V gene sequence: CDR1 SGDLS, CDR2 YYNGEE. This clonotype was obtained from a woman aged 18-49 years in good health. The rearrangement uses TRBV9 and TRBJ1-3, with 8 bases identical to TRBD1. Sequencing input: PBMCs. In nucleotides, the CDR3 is TGTGCCAGCAGCGCGGACAGGGCTGGAAACACCATATATTTT. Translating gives CASSADRAGNTIYF.